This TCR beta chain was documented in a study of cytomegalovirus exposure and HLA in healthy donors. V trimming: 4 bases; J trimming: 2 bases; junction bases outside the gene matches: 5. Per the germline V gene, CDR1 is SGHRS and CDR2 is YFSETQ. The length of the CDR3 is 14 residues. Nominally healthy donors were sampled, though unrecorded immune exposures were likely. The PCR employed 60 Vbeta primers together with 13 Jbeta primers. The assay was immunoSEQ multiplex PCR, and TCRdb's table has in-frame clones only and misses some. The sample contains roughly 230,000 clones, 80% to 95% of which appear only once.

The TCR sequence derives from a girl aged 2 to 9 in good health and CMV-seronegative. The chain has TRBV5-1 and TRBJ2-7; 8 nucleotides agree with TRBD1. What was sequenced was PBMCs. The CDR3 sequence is CASSLDRVPYEQYF. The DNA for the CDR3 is TGCGCCAGCAGCCTGGACAGGGTTCCCTACGAGCAGTACTTC. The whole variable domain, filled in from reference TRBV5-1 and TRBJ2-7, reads KAGVTQTPRYLIKTRGQQVTLSCSPISGHRSVSWYQQTPGQGLQFLFEYFSETQRNKGNFPGRFSGRQFSNSRSEMNVSTLELGDSALYLCASSLDRVPYEQYFGPGTRLTVT.